The rows below give T cell receptor beta chains drawn from one sample of a study of cytomegalovirus exposure and HLA in healthy donors. Here immunoSEQ multiplex PCR was the method, and the copy in TCRdb shows in-frame clones only, minus some. The table shows tens of thousands of clones, with 90% to 95% occurring only once. The specimen sequenced was PBMCs. These receptors originate from a woman aged 18-29 years in good health and CMV-seropositive. CDR3s include the opening cysteine and the closing phenylalanine or tryptophan. Fields, in order: V gene, J gene, CDR3 protein.

TRBV6-7	TRBJ2-3	CASSSKADRGYLGFEYTQYF
TRBV4-1	TRBJ1-2	CASSQERGGNRLYGYTF
TRBV19	TRBJ1-4	CASSIAGVGEKLFF
TRBV18	TRBJ1-6	CASSLDRGNSPLHF
TRBV30	TRBJ2-1	CAWRAHWGLYNEQFF
TRBV2	TRBJ1-5	CASTAGLNQPQHF
TRBV11-2	TRBJ1-6	CASSLTAGSGNSPLHF
TRBV7-2	TRBJ2-1	CASSITSAVSSYNEQFF
TRBV27	TRBJ2-1	CASSLSTAGSRDEQFF
TRBV4-3	TRBJ2-5	CASSQGLGVGETQYF
TRBV5-1	TRBJ2-3	CASSSLAGLTDTQYF
TRBV18	TRBJ2-7	CASSPPVLGTGTTYEQYF
TRBV20-1	TRBJ1-1	CSAAFNTEAFF
TRBV7-9	TRBJ1-1	CASSSSGTRTEAFF
TRBV9	TRBJ2-2	CASSEAPRGISNTGELFF
TRBV6-5	TRBJ1-2	CASSYSGGQGGYTF
TRBV5-1	TRBJ1-1	CASSLATGIGYTEAFF
TRBV11-2	TRBJ2-1	CASRTRIKSGRPYNEQFF
TRBV27	TRBJ2-1	CASSLGQGLYNEQFF
TRBV7-2	TRBJ2-1	CASSLRQGNNEQFF
TRBV9	TRBJ1-1	CASSLLGQRNTEAFF
TRBV28	TRBJ1-5	CASSLGKYRLNQPQHF
TRBV4-2	TRBJ2-5	CASSQGLAGGVLLQETQYF
TRBV12-5	TRBJ1-1	CASGFPGLNTEAFF
TRBV6-5	TRBJ1-2	CASSYLGGLGYGYTF
TRBV6-4	TRBJ2-3	CASSVLGLAGDTQYF
TRBV5-1	TRBJ2-5	CASSNGQGAETQYF
TRBV11-3	TRBJ1-1	CASSLGDTEAFF
TRBV5-1	TRBJ2-6	CASSLTGSLSGANVLTF
TRBV5-1	TRBJ1-2	CASSLGAPTF
TRBV15	TRBJ1-4	CATSRGLGQLNEKLFF
TRBV15	TRBJ2-1	CATSSSVFWAINEQFF
TRBV6-5	TRBJ2-5	CASRRGGYETQYF
TRBV4-1	TRBJ2-1	CASSRRLAEDNEQFF
TRBV30	TRBJ2-7	CAWSVLERAYEQYF
TRBV6-6	TRBJ2-7	CASSYAGQGRYEQYF
TRBV5-1	TRBJ2-5	CASRTSPAGVVETQYF